What follows are 8 T cell receptor beta chains derived from one specimen sequenced in a study of beta chain features in type 1 diabetes (dated by TCRdb to the late 2010s). General findings and caveats noted by the study authors: A moderate but significant shortening of TCRB CDR3 length was observed in type 1 diabetes patients in all four CD4+ subsets.

Their antigen targets remain unknown. The protocol used for the library was the immunoSEQ multiplex PCR assay. The entire amount of isolated RNA was reverse transcribed using the High Capacity cDNA Reverse Transcription Kit, so the sequenced TCRB transcripts were expressed ones. TCRdb limited this immuneACCESS table to in-frame rearrangements with V and J called. A share of clones is missing; checked studies link under half to unresolved V genes, and the rest is unexplained. The sample contains approximately 140,000 clones, roughly 10% of them found a single time. The leading ten clones occupy around 0.79% of the sample. The sample comprised central memory CD4+ T cells from blood. The receptor source for this set is a man aged 30-40 years with type 1 diabetes.

There are a few counts of this clone. CDR3: CASSYSGGTGVPYEQYF. The CDR3 region has the DNA TGTGCCAGCAGTTACTCGGGCGGGACAGGGGTTCCCTACGAGCAGTACTTC. This rearrangement joins TRBV7-2 to TRBJ2-7; 10 bases align to TRBD1. CDR1 and CDR2 from the germline V gene are SGHTA and FQGNSA. The CDR3 runs to 17 residues. The ends lost 6 bases at V and 2 bases at J; junction bases unmatched: 13.

The table lists this clone with a few counts. This chain's CDR3 is CASTSGQGLHEQYF. CDR3 bases: TGTGCCAGCACCTCGGGACAGGGGCTCCACGAGCAGTACTTC. The chain joins TRBV28 to TRBJ2-7; 10 bases are shared with TRBD1. V trimming: 7 bases; J trimming: 5 bases; junction bases outside the gene matches: 8. CDR1 MDHEN and CDR2 SYDVKM come from the germline V gene. This CDR3 region has 14 residues. The full variable domain, its missing parts supplied by reference TRBV28 and TRBJ2-7, is DVKVTQSSRYLVKRTGEKVFLECVQDMDHENMFWYRQDPGLGLRLIYFSYDVKMKEKGDIPEGYSVSREKKERFSLILESASTNQTSMYLCASTSGQGLHEQYFGPGTRLTVT.

Ten or more counts support this clone. The V and J genes are TRBV29-1 and TRBJ2-1; tentatively, D is TRBD2 (6 bases). The ends were cut back, 0 bases at V and 1 base at J, with 19 bases in the middle. The CDR3 has 18 residues. Germline V gives CDR1 SQVTM, CDR2 ANQGSEA. DNA for the CDR3: TGCAGCGTTGAAGATCTGGAGGGCCCAGGGCGGTCCTACAATGAGCAGTTCTTC. Encoded protein: CSVEDLEGPGRSYNEQFF.

The genes are TRBV7-9 and TRBJ1-2, with D uncertain. The CDR3 has 12 residues. The germline CDR1 and CDR2 sequences are SEHNR and FQNEAQ (reference sequence). V lost 1 base and J lost 8, with 8 bases in between. CDR3 amino acids: CASSLEGGGYTF. CDR3 in DNA: TGTGCCAGCAGCTTAGAGGGAGGCGGCTACACCTTC.

Remarks on this clone: Other DNA sequences in this sample translate to the same CDR3. The J gene is TRBJ1-5, the V gene TRBV30, with a weak D call TRBD1 (5 bases). Trimming cost V 0 bases and J 7 bases, with 10 bases left between them. The germline V gene has CDR1 GTSNPN and CDR2 SVGIG (reference sequence). This CDR3 spans 13 amino acids. The CDR3 sequence: CAWSVQGDQPQHF. The CDR3, as DNA: TGTGCCTGGAGTGTGCAGGGCGACCAGCCCCAGCATTTT.

This clone was seen a handful of times. CDR3: CASSQGQGAYYGYTF. The CDR3 DNA follows: TGCGCCAGCAGCCAAGGACAGGGGGCTTACTATGGCTACACCTTC. The chain employs TRBV4-3 and TRBJ1-2, with 10 bases lining up with TRBD1. This CDR3 region has 15 residues. Trimming cost V 1 base and J 3 bases; bases outside gene matches: 2. The germline V gene has CDR1 LGHNA and CDR2 YSLEER.

In this sample, this clone turned up a few times. The genes are TRBV30 and TRBJ2-7; 7 bases align to TRBD1. V gave up 3 bases and J gave up 7 bases; unmatched junction bases: 15. Germline V lookup: CDR1 GTSNPN, CDR2 SVGIG (reference sequence). This CDR3 has 15 amino acids. CDR3 DNA sequence: TGTGCCTGGAGAAACAGACAGGGATTTAATGAAGAGCAGTACTTC. Translation: CAWRNRQGFNEEQYF.

This clone was seen a few times. The chain recombines TRBV4-1 with TRBJ2-7; 7 bases map to TRBD1. Germline assignment: CDR1 MGHRA and CDR2 YSYEKL. V shed 3 bases, J shed 8 bases, and the junction held 4 bases outside the gene matches. The CDR3 is made up of 12 amino acids. The chain's CDR3 is CASSHDRVKQYF. CDR3 in DNA: TGCGCCAGCAGCCATGACAGGGTTAAGCAGTACTTC.